A single sample gave rise to the 6 T cell receptor beta chains below, sequenced in a study of blood T cells in healthy people across ages. Next came a second PCR, run for about 6 to 12 cycles, which used a sample-barcoded 5' primer along with a J-beta primer mix. TCRdb re-called the 5' RACE reads through MiXCR, storing one row per CDR3 protein. The profile shows more than 1,400,000 distinct CDR3 sequences, 42% of them singletons. The sequencing sample was made of blood. The receptor set was obtained from a woman under 30 in good health.

The chain uses TRBV7-9 and TRBJ2-5, with D tentatively TRBD1 (5 bases). CDR1 and CDR2 from the germline V gene are SEHNR and FQNEAQ (reference sequence). V lost 7 bases and J lost 3, with 18 bases in between. There are 15 residues in the CDR3. The CDR3 here is CASTLGRAKEETQYF. In DNA form, the CDR3 reads TGTGCCAGCACCTTGGGCAGGGCCAAGGAAGAGACCCAGTACTTC.

This clonotype turned up a few times. J is TRBJ2-5 and V is TRBV7-2; 9 bases are a match to TRBD1. Germline lookup yields CDR1 SGHTA and CDR2 FQGNSA. V dropped 5 bases and J dropped 3; count of bases not matched to a gene: 10. The CDR3 contains 16 residues. CDR3 sequence: CASSIMGQGTEETQYF. The CDR3 DNA follows: TGTGCCAGCAGCATCATGGGACAGGGTACGGAAGAGACCCAGTACTTC.

This rearrangement joins TRBV6-1 to TRBJ1-6; no reliable D call. CDR3 length equals 16 residues. Deletions cut 6 bases from V and 9 bases from J, with 21 bases between. Germline lookup yields CDR1 MNHNS and CDR2 SASEGT. CDR3 sequence: CASSIGGGVLGSPLHF. The DNA of the CDR3 is TGTGCCAGCAGCATCGGCGGTGGGGTTTTAGGTTCACCCCTCCACTTT.

This clonotype was counted a few times. The chain joins TRBV25-1 to TRBJ2-7; maybe TRBD1 (6 bases). Germline V gene lookup returns CDR1 MGHDK and CDR2 SYGVNS. The CDR3 has 13 residues. V was clipped by 7 bases and J by 2 bases, with 12 bases between them. Here the CDR3 DNA reads TGTGCCAGCAACGGGGACAAGACCTACGAGCAGTACTTC. Translation gives CASNGDKTYEQYF.

The rearrangement links TRBV6-6 to TRBJ1-2, with 9 bases identical to TRBD1. Trimming at V came to 4 bases and at J to 6 bases, leaving 9 bases not matched to a gene. Germline V lookup: CDR1 MNHNY, CDR2 SVGAGI (reference sequence). The CDR3 is 15 amino acids. The CDR3 loop reads CASSSPGTGNDGYTF. The CDR3 DNA sequence: TGTGCCAGCAGTTCCCCCGGGACAGGGAACGATGGCTACACCTTC.

This clonotype showed up just a few times. V gene TRBV7-9 combines with J gene TRBJ2-3, with 11 bases matching TRBD2. This CDR3 region has 16 residues. After removal of 3 bases from V and 2 bases from J, the junction contained 4 bases not matched to a gene. CDR1 is SEHNR and CDR2 is FQNEAQ in the germline V gene (reference sequence). The CDR3 reads CASSFGTSGNTDTQYF. CDR3 bases: TGTGCCAGCAGCTTCGGGACTAGCGGAAACACAGATACGCAGTATTTT.